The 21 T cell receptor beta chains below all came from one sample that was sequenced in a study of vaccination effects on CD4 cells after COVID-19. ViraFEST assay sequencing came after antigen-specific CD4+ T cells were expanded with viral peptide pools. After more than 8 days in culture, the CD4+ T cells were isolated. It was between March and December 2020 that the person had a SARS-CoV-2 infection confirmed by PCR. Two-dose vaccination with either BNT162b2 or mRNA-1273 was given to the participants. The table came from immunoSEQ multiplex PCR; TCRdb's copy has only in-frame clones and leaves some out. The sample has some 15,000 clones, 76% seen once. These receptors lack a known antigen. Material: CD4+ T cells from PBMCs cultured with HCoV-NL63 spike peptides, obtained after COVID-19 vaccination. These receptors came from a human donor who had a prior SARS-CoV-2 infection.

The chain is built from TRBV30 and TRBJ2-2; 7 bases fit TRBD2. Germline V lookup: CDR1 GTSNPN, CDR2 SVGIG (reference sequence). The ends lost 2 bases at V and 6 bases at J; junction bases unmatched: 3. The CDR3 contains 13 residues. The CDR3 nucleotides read TGTGCCTGGAGTCGGGGAGGGCCCGGGGAGCTGTTTTTT. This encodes CAWSRGGPGELFF.

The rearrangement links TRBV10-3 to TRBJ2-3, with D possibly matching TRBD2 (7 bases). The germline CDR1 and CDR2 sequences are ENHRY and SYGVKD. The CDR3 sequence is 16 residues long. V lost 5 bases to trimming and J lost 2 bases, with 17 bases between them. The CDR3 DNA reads TGTGCCATCAGTCTTCAGGGCGGGGGCCTCACAGATACGCAGTATTTT. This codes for CAISLQGGGLTDTQYF.

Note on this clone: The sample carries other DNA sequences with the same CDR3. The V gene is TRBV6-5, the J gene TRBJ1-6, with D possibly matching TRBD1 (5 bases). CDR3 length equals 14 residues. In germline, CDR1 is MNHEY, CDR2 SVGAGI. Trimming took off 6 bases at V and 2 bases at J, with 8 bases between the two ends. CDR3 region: CASSSGPYNSPLHF. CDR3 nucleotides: TGTGCCAGCAGCTCGGGGCCCTATAATTCACCCCTCCACTTT.

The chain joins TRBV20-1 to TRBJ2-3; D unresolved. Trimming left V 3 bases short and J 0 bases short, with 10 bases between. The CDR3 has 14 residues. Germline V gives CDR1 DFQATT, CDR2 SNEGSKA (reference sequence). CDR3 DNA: TGCAGTGCTAGTTTAGGCTTCAGCACAGATACGCAGTATTTT. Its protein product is CSASLGFSTDTQYF.

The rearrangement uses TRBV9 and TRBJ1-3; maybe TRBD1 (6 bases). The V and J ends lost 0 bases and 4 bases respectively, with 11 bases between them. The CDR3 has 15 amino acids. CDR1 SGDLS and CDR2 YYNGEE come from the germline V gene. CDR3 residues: CASSVGSGVGNTIYF. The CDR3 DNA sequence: TGTGCCAGCAGCGTAGGTTCAGGGGTAGGAAACACCATATATTTT.

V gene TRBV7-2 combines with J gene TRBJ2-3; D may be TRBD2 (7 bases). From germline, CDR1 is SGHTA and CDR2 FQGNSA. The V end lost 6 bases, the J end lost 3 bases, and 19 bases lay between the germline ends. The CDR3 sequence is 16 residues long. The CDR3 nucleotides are TGTGCCAGCAGTCATCCGCTCGGGGGGCGGACAGATACGCAGTATTTT. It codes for CASSHPLGGRTDTQYF.

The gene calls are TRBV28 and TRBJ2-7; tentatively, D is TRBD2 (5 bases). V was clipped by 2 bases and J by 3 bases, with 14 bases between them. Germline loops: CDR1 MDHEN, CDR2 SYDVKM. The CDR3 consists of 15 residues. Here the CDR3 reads CASSLGLAGIYEQYF. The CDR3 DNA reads TGTGCCAGCAGTTTAGGGCTAGCCGGCATCTACGAGCAGTACTTC.

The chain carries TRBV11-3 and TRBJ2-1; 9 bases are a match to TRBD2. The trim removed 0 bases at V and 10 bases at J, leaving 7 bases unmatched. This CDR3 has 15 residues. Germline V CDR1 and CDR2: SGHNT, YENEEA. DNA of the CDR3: TGTGCCAGCAGCTTAGAGGGGGGTCTAGCGGGGGAGCAGTTCTTC. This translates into CASSLEGGLAGEQFF.

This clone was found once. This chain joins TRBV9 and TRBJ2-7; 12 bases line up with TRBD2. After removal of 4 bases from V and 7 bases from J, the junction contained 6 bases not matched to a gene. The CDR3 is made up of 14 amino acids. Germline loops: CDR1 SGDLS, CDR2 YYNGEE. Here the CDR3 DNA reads TGTGCCAGCAGCCCGCTAGGACTAGCGGGAGAGCAGTACTTC. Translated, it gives CASSPLGLAGEQYF.

DNA of the CDR3: TGTGCCAGCAGCCAAGAGGGGACTAGGTCCCGGCTGCAGTTCTTC. This sequence encodes CASSQEGTRSRLQFF. The chain recombines TRBV14 with TRBJ2-1; 8 bases fit TRBD2. The ends lost 0 bases at V and 12 bases at J; junction bases unmatched: 10. The germline V gene has CDR1 SGHDN and CDR2 FVKESK. The CDR3 length is 15 residues.

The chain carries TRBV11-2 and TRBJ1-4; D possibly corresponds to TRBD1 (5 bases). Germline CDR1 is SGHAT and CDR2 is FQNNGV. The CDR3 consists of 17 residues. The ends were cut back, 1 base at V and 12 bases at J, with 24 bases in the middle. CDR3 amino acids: CASSLGYSAPRRGELFF. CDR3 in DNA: TGTGCCAGCAGCTTAGGGTATTCCGCGCCCAGAAGGGGAGAACTGTTTTTT.

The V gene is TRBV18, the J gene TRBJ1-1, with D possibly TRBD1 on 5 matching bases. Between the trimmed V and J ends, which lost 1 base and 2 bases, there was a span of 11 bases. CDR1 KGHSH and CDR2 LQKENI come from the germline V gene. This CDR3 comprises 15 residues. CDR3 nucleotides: TGTGCCAGCTCACCACAGGGGATAGGAAACACTGAAGCTTTCTTT. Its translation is CASSPQGIGNTEAFF. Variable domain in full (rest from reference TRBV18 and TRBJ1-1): NAGVMQNPRHLVRRRGQEARLRCSPMKGHSHVYWYRQLPEEGLKFMVYLQKENIIDESGMPKERFSAEFPKEGPSILRIQQVVRGDSAAYFCASSPQGIGNTEAFFGQGTRLTVV.

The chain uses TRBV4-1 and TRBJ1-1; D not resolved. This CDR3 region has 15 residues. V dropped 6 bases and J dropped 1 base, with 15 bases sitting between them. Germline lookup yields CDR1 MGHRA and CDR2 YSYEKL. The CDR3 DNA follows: TGCGCCAGCAGGCCACTATTAGTTGGGAACACTGAAGCTTTCTTT. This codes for CASRPLLVGNTEAFF.

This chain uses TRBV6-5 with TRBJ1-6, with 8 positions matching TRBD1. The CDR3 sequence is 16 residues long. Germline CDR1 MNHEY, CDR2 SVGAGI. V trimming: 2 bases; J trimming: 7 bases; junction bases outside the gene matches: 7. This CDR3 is CASSYRGQVLNSPLHF. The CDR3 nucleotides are TGTGCCAGCAGTTACAGGGGACAGGTTTTAAATTCACCCCTCCACTTT.

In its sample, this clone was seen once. The CDR3 coding sequence is TGCGCCAGCAGGTCCACAGGGATGGAAGGCTACACCTTC. It yields the protein CASRSTGMEGYTF. The chain couples TRBV5-1 to TRBJ1-2; possibly TRBD1 for D (6 bases). Germline V gene data show CDR1 as SGHRS and CDR2 as YFSETQ. V lost 5 bases and J 8 bases, leaving 16 bases between the germline ends. The CDR3 runs to 13 residues.

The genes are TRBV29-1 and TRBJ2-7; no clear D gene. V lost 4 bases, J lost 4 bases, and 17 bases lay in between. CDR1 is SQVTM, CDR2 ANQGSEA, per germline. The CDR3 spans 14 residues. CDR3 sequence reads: CSVVGPLSPYEQYF. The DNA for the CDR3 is TGCAGCGTTGTTGGACCCCTCAGTCCTTACGAGCAGTACTTC.

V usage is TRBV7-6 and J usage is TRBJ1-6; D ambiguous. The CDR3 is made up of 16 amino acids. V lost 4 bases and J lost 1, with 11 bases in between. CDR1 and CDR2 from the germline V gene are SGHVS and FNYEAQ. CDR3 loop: CASSSGGLSYNSPLHF. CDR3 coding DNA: TGTGCCAGCAGCTCAGGAGGCCTTTCCTATAATTCACCCCTCCACTTT.

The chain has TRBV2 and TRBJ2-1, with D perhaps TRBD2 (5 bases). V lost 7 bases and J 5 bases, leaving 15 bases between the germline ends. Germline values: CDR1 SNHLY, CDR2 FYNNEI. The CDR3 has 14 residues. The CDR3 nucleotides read TGTGCCAGCAATCTACTAAGCGGAAACAATGAGCAGTTCTTC. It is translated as CASNLLSGNNEQFF. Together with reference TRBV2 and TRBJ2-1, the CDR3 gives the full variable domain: EPEVTQTPSHQVTQMGQEVILRCVPISNHLYFYWYRQILGQKVEFLVSFYNNEISEKSEIFDDQFSVERPDGSNFTLKIRSTKLEDSAMYFCASNLLSGNNEQFFGPGTRLTVL.

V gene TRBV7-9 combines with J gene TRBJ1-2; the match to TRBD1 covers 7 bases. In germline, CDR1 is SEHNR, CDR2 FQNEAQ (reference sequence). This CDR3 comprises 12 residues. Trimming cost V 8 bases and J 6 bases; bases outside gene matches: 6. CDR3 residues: CASLGQGDGYTF. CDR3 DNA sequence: TGTGCCAGCTTAGGGCAGGGGGATGGCTACACCTTC.

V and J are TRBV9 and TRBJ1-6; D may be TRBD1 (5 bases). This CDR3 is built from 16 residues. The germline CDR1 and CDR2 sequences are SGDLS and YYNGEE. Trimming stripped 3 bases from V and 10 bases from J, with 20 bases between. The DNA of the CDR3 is TGTGCCAGCAGCGCAACTACAGGCTTATTCTCCTCACCCCTCCACTTT. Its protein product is CASSATTGLFSSPLHF.

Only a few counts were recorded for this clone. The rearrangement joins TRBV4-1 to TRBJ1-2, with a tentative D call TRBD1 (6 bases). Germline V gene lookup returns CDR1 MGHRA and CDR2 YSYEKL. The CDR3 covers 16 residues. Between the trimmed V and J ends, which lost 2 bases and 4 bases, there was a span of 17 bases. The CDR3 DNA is TGCGCCAGCAGCCAACAGTGGACAGTTGGTATCTATGGCTACACCTTC. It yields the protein CASSQQWTVGIYGYTF.